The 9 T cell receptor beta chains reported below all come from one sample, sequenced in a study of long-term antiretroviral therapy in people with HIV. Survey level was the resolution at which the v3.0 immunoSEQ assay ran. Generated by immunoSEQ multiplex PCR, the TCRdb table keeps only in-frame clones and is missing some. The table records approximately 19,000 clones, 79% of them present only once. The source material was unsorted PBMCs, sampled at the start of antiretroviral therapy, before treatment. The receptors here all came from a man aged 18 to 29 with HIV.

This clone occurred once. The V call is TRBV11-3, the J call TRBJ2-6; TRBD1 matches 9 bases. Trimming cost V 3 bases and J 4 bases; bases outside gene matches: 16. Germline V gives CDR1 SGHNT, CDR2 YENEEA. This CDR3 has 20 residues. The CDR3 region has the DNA TGTGCCAGCAGCTTCCTTATCCCCCCGGGACAGGGATCCGGGGCCAACGTCCTGACTTTC. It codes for CASSFLIPPGQGSGANVLTF. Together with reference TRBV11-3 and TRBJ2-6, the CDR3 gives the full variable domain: EAGVVQSPRYKIIEKKQPVAFWCNPISGHNTLYWYLQNLGQGPELLIRYENEEAVDDSQLPKDRFSAERLKGVDSTLKIQPAELGDSAVYLCASSFLIPPGQGSGANVLTFGAGSRLTVL.

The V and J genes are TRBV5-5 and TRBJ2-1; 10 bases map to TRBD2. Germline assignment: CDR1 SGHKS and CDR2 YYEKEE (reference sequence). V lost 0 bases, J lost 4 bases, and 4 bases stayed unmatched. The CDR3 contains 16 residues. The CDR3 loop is CASSLGTSGKYNEQFF. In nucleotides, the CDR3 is TGTGCCAGCAGCTTGGGGACTAGCGGAAAATACAATGAGCAGTTCTTC.

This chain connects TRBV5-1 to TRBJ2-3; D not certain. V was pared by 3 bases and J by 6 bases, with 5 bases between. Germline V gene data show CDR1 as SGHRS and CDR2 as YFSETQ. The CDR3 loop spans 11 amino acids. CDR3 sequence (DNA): TGCGCCAGCAGCTACGGGGATACGCAGTATTTT. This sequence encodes CASSYGDTQYF.

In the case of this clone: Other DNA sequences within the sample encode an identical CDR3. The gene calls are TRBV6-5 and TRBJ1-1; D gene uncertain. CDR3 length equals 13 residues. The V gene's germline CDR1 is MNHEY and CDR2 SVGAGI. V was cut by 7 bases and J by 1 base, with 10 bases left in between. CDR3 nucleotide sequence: TGTGCCAGCACAGGCAGAGGGAACACTGAAGCTTTCTTT. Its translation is CASTGRGNTEAFF.

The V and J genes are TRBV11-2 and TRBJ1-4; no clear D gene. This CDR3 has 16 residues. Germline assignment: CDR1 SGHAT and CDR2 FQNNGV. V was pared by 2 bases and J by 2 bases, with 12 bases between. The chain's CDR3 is CASSLTGIATNEKLFF. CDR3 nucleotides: TGTGCCAGCAGCTTAACGGGAATAGCGACTAATGAAAAACTGTTTTTT.

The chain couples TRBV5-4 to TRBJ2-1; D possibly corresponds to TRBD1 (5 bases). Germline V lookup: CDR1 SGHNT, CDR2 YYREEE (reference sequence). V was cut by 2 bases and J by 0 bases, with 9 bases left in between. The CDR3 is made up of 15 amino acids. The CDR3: CASSLGDSSYNEQFF. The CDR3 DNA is TGTGCCAGCAGCTTAGGAGACAGCTCCTACAATGAGCAGTTCTTC.

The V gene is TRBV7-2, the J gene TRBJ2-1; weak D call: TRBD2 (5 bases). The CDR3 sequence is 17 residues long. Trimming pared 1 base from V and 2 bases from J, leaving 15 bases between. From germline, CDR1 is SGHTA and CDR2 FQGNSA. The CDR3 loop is CASSLVGLAGPYNEQFF. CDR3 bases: TGTGCCAGCAGCTTAGTTGGACTCGCGGGCCCCTACAATGAGCAGTTCTTC.

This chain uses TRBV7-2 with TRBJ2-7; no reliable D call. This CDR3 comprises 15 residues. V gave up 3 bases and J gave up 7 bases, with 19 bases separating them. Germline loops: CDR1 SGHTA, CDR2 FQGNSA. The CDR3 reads CASSFGLERPREQYF. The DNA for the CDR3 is TGTGCCAGCAGCTTCGGTCTTGAGCGTCCTAGGGAGCAGTACTTC.

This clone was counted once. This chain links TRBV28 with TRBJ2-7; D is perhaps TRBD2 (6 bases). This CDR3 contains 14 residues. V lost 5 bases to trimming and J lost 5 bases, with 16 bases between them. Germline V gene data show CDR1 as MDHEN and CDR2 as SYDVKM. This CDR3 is CASSPGGLLHEQYF. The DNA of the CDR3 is TGTGCCAGCAGTCCTGGGGGACTTCTGCACGAGCAGTACTTC.